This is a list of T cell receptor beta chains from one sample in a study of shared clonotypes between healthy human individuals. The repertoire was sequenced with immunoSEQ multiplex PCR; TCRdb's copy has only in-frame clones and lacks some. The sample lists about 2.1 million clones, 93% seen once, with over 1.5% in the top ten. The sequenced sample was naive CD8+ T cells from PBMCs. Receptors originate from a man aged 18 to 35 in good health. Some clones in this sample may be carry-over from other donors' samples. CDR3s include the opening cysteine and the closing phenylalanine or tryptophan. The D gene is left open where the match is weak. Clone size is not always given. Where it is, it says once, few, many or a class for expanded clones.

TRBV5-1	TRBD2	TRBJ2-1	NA	TGCGCCAGCAGCTTCAGCGGGAGCTCCTACAATGAGCAGTTCTTC	CASSFSGSSYNEQFF
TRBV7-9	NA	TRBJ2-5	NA	TGTGCCAGCAGCTTTGCAGGGAGTATTGAGACCCAGTACTTC	CASSFAGSIETQYF
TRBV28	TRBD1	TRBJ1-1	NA	TGTGCCAGCAGTAACAGGGGGGGGTATCTAGGAGCTTTCTTT	CASSNRGGYLGAFF
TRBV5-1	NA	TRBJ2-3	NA	TGCGCCAGCAGCTTGGTTCAGGGAACAGATACGCAGTATTTT	CASSLVQGTDTQYF
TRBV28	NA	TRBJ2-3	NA	TGTGCCAGCAGTTTAGCCCAGACGGGAGATACGCAGTATTTT	CASSLAQTGDTQYF
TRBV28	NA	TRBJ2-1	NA	TGTGCCAGCTCAGCAGGAATTGAGCAGTTCTTC	CASSAGIEQFF
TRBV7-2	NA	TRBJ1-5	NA	TGTGCCAGCAGCTTAGTTCCGACAGCCAATCAGCCCCAGCATTTT	CASSLVPTANQPQHF
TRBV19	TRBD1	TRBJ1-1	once	TGTGCCAGTAGTTGGAGGCAGGGGGCTTCTGAAGCTTTCTTT	CASSWRQGASEAFF
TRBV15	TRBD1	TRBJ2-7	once	TGTGCCACCAGCGAAGGACAGGATAGCTCCTACGAGCAGTACTTC	CATSEGQDSSYEQYF
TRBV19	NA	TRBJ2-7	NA	TGTGCCAGTAGTATGAGGTCTGCGGACTCCTACGAGCAGTACTTC	CASSMRSADSYEQYF
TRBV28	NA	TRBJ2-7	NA	TGTGCCAGCAGTTTTAAGGGACGCCGGAGCTCCTACGAGCAGTACTTC	CASSFKGRRSSYEQYF
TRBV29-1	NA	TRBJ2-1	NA	TGCAGCGTTGGGGGCGGTAGCTCCTACAATGAGCAGTTCTTC	CSVGGGSSYNEQFF
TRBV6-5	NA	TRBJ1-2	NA	TGTGCCAGCAGTTATACACACCTAACCTATGGCTACACCTTC	CASSYTHLTYGYTF
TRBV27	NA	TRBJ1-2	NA	TGTGCCAGCAGTCCGCGACAGGCCTATGGCTACACCTTC	CASSPRQAYGYTF
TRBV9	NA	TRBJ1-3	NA	TGTGCCAGCAGCACCAGGGAAAACACCATATATTTT	CASSTRENTIYF
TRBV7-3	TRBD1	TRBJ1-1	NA	TGTGCCAGCAGCTTAACAGGACAGGGGGAAGGAGCTTTCTTT	CASSLTGQGEGAFF
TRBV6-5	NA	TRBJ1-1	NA	TGTGCCAGCAGTGAGACCCGGGACGCTTTCTTT	CASSETRDAFF
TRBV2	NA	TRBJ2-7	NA	TGTGCCAGCAGCGACTGGAGCTACGAGCAGTACTTC	CASSDWSYEQYF
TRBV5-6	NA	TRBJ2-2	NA	TGTGCCAGCAGCCGGGGACAACCTTTCGGGGAGCTGTTTTTT	CASSRGQPFGELFF
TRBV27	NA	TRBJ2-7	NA	TGTGCCAGCAGCCTAGGGGGAACTTACGAGCAGTACTTC	CASSLGGTYEQYF
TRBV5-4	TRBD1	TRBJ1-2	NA	TGTGCCAGCAGCTGGGACAGGTTCATCTGTGGCTACACCTTC	CASSWDRFICGYTF
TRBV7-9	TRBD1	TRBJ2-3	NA	TGTGCCAGCAGCCAGGGACAGGGAGTTTACACAGATACGCAGTATTTT	CASSQGQGVYTDTQYF
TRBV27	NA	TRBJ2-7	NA	TGTGCCAGCAGTTTATCGTCGGCAGTGCCCTCCTACGAGCAGTACTTC	CASSLSSAVPSYEQYF
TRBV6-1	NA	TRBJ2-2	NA	TGTGCCAGCAGTGAACTCCGGGACGCTAAAGGGACCGGGGAGCTGTTTTTT	CASSELRDAKGTGELFF
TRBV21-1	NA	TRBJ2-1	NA	TGTGCCAGCAGCAATGGGCGGGGAGAGCAGTTCTTC	CASSNGRGEQFF
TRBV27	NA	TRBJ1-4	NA	TGTGCCAGCAGTTTATTCCGGGGTGATGGCCCTAGTGAAAAACTGTTTTTT	CASSLFRGDGPSEKLFF
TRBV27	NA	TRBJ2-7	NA	TGTGCCAGCAGTCCCCCGGCCCGGGGCTCCTACGAGCAGTACTTC	CASSPPARGSYEQYF
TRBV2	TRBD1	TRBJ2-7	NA	TGTGCCAGCAGTGAGACAGGGGGTATCTACGAGCAGTACTTC	CASSETGGIYEQYF
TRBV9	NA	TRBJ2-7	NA	TGTGCCAGCAGCGTAGGAACAGGGTTGATCTACGAGCAGTACTTC	CASSVGTGLIYEQYF
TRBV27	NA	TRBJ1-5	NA	TGTGCCAGCAGCCCGGTTTTCGGAAGCAATCAGCCCCAGCATTTT	CASSPVFGSNQPQHF
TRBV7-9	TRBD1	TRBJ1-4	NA	TGTGCCAGCAGGACAGGGGGCGCCGGGGAAAAACTGTTTTTT	CASRTGGAGEKLFF
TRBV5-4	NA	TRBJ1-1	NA	TGTGCCAGCAGCCTCCTGGCATCTAGCACTGAAGCTTTCTTT	CASSLLASSTEAFF
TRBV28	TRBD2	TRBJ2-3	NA	TGTGCCAGCAGTCCAGGGACTAGCGGGTGGGAGGGCACGCAGTATTTT	CASSPGTSGWEGTQYF
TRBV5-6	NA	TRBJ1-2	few	TGTGCCAGCACTAGCGGTAACTATGGCTACACCTTC	CASTSGNYGYTF
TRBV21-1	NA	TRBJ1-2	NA	TGTGCCAGCAGCCTCCACTGGAGACGGACAGGGGGCGCCTATGGCTACACCTTC	CASSLHWRRTGGAYGYTF